These 14 T cell receptor beta chains originate from one sample sequenced in a study of blood T cell repertoires in COVID-19. Produced via immunoSEQ multiplex PCR; TCRdb's table is partial and in-frame only. The sample has about 230,000 clones, over 85% seen once. Input material: PBMCs or T cells enriched from blood (not recorded which). Receptors originate from a woman younger than 45 with acute COVID-19.

The chain links TRBV4-1 to TRBJ2-1, with unresolved D. Germline assignment: CDR1 MGHRA and CDR2 YSYEKL. V lost 4 bases and J lost 9, with 19 bases in between. CDR3 length equals 15 residues. The CDR3 DNA follows: TGCGCCAGCAGCCCTAAAAGAGTCTTTCGTAGTGAGCAGTTCTTC. This sequence encodes CASSPKRVFRSEQFF.

The chain employs TRBV5-1 and TRBJ2-1; the D gene is possibly TRBD2 (7 bases). The CDR3 length is 14 residues. The germline CDR1 and CDR2 sequences are SGHRS and YFSETQ. V was cut by 7 bases and J by 9 bases, with 20 bases left in between. CDR3 residues: CASSDFGGALEQFF. The CDR3 bases are TGCGCCAGCTCCGATTTTGGGGGGGCCCTTGAGCAGTTCTTC.

CDR3 DNA sequence: TGTGCCAGCAGTTTACCGGGACAGGGGGGTCCTGGAAACACCATATATTTT. This translates into CASSLPGQGGPGNTIYF. This chain links TRBV28 with TRBJ1-3; TRBD1 matches at 11 bases. CDR3 length equals 17 residues. Germline CDR1 MDHEN, CDR2 SYDVKM. J was trimmed by 2 bases and V by 2 bases; bases with no gene match: 5.

CDR3 coding DNA: TGTGCCAGCAGCTTCCGGGGACACTACGAGCAGTACTTC. It yields the protein CASSFRGHYEQYF. The chain recombines TRBV7-2 with TRBJ2-7; tentative D call: TRBD1 (6 bases). The CDR3 spans 13 residues. Trimming shortened V by 3 bases and J by 3 bases, and 9 bases separated the two germline ends. Germline V gives CDR1 SGHTA, CDR2 FQGNSA.

The chain combines TRBV18 with TRBJ1-5; 10 bases line up with TRBD1. This CDR3 region has 15 residues. Germline V gene sequence: CDR1 KGHSH, CDR2 LQKENI. J lost 1 base, V lost 5 bases, and 2 bases had no gene match. The DNA for the CDR3 is TGTGCCAGCTCAGAGGACAGGGGGAGCAATCAGCCCCAGCATTTT. Amino acid sequence: CASSEDRGSNQPQHF.

This chain connects TRBV19 to TRBJ2-1; 9 positions agree with TRBD1. The CDR3 runs to 14 residues. Looked up from germline, CDR1 is LNHDA and CDR2 is SQIVND (reference sequence). Trimming took 6 bases from V and 7 from J; bases not matched to a gene: 7. This chain's CDR3 is CASSLQGARNEQFF. In DNA, the CDR3 is TGTGCCAGTAGCCTACAGGGGGCTAGGAATGAGCAGTTCTTC. Variable domain in full (rest from reference TRBV19 and TRBJ2-1): DGGITQSPKYLFRKEGQNVTLSCEQNLNHDAMYWYRQDPGQGLRLIYYSQIVNDFQKGDIAEGYSVSREKKESFPLTVTSAQKNPTAFYLCASSLQGARNEQFFGPGTRLTVL.

The chain employs TRBV18 and TRBJ1-4, with TRBD1 matching 9 bases. Trimming at V came to 8 bases and at J to 7 bases, leaving 8 bases not matched to a gene. Germline-derived CDR1 and CDR2 are KGHSH and LQKENI. The CDR3 contains 14 residues. CDR3 nucleotides: TGTGCCAGCGACGACAGGGGGGTCGGTGAAAAACTGTTTTTT. Its translation: CASDDRGVGEKLFF.

In nucleotides, the CDR3 is TGTGCCAGCAGCTTAGGACTAGCGGGGGGGCGAGGGGAAGAGACCCAGTACTTC. Amino acid sequence: CASSLGLAGGRGEETQYF. The chain joins TRBV11-2 to TRBJ2-5, with 14 bases matching TRBD2. The CDR3 consists of 18 residues. Germline CDR1 reads SGHAT; CDR2 reads FQNNGV. V lost 1 base and J lost 3; bases outside the gene matches: 7.

The V call is TRBV3-1 (or the pseudogene TRBV3-2), the J call TRBJ2-6; 8 nucleotides line up with TRBD2. Germline V gene lookup returns CDR1 LGHDT and CDR2 YNNKEL (reference sequence). With V trimmed by 3 bases and J by 3 bases, 7 bases remained unmatched. This CDR3 has 17 amino acids. The CDR3: CASSHVRGGLGANVLTF. The CDR3, as DNA: TGTGCCAGCAGCCATGTTCGGGGGGGTCTTGGGGCCAACGTCCTGACTTTC.

This clone was detected a few times. The chain employs TRBV19 and TRBJ1-1; TRBD1 agrees at 7 bases. The CDR3 runs to 13 residues. With 5 bases clipped from V and 4 bases from J, the junction kept 4 bases outside the gene matches. The germline V gene has CDR1 LNHDA and CDR2 SQIVND (reference sequence). CDR3 sequence reads: CASSQQGPTEAFF. Here the CDR3 DNA reads TGTGCCAGTAGTCAACAGGGGCCCACTGAAGCTTTCTTT. Full variable domain (rest looked up from reference TRBV19 and TRBJ1-1): DGGITQSPKYLFRKEGQNVTLSCEQNLNHDAMYWYRQDPGQGLRLIYYSQIVNDFQKGDIAEGYSVSREKKESFPLTVTSAQKNPTAFYLCASSQQGPTEAFFGQGTRLTVV.

The chain couples TRBV28 to TRBJ1-1, with no clear D. Germline CDR1 reads MDHEN; CDR2 reads SYDVKM. The V and J ends lost 2 bases and 1 base respectively, with 11 bases between them. The CDR3 totals 15 residues. CDR3 DNA sequence: TGTGCCAGCAGTTTAAGAGGGCTTGGGAACACTGAAGCTTTCTTT. Encoded protein: CASSLRGLGNTEAFF.

V and J are TRBV7-9 and TRBJ1-1; no clear D. The CDR3 is 13 residues long. CDR1 SEHNR and CDR2 FQNEAQ come from the germline V gene (reference sequence). V was clipped by 5 bases and J by 1 base, with 8 bases between them. The CDR3 is CASSQQENTEAFF. Written as DNA, the CDR3 is TGTGCCAGCAGCCAACAAGAGAACACTGAAGCTTTCTTT.

The chain links TRBV29-1 to TRBJ1-4; 9 positions match TRBD1. Trimming took 5 bases from V and 5 from J; bases not matched to a gene: 3. The CDR3 is 13 residues long. Germline CDR1 reads SQVTM; CDR2 reads ANQGSEA. As DNA, the CDR3 is TGCAGCGTTTCGACAGGGGGGAATGAAAAACTGTTTTTT. Encoded protein: CSVSTGGNEKLFF.

The rearrangement links TRBV18 to TRBJ2-5; 7 nucleotides match TRBD1. There are 15 residues in the CDR3. Germline V CDR1 and CDR2: KGHSH, LQKENI. The ends lost 3 bases at V and 2 bases at J; junction bases unmatched: 6. The CDR3 sequence: CASSPMDRTQETQYF. The CDR3 coding sequence is TGTGCCAGCTCACCGATGGACAGGACTCAAGAGACCCAGTACTTC.